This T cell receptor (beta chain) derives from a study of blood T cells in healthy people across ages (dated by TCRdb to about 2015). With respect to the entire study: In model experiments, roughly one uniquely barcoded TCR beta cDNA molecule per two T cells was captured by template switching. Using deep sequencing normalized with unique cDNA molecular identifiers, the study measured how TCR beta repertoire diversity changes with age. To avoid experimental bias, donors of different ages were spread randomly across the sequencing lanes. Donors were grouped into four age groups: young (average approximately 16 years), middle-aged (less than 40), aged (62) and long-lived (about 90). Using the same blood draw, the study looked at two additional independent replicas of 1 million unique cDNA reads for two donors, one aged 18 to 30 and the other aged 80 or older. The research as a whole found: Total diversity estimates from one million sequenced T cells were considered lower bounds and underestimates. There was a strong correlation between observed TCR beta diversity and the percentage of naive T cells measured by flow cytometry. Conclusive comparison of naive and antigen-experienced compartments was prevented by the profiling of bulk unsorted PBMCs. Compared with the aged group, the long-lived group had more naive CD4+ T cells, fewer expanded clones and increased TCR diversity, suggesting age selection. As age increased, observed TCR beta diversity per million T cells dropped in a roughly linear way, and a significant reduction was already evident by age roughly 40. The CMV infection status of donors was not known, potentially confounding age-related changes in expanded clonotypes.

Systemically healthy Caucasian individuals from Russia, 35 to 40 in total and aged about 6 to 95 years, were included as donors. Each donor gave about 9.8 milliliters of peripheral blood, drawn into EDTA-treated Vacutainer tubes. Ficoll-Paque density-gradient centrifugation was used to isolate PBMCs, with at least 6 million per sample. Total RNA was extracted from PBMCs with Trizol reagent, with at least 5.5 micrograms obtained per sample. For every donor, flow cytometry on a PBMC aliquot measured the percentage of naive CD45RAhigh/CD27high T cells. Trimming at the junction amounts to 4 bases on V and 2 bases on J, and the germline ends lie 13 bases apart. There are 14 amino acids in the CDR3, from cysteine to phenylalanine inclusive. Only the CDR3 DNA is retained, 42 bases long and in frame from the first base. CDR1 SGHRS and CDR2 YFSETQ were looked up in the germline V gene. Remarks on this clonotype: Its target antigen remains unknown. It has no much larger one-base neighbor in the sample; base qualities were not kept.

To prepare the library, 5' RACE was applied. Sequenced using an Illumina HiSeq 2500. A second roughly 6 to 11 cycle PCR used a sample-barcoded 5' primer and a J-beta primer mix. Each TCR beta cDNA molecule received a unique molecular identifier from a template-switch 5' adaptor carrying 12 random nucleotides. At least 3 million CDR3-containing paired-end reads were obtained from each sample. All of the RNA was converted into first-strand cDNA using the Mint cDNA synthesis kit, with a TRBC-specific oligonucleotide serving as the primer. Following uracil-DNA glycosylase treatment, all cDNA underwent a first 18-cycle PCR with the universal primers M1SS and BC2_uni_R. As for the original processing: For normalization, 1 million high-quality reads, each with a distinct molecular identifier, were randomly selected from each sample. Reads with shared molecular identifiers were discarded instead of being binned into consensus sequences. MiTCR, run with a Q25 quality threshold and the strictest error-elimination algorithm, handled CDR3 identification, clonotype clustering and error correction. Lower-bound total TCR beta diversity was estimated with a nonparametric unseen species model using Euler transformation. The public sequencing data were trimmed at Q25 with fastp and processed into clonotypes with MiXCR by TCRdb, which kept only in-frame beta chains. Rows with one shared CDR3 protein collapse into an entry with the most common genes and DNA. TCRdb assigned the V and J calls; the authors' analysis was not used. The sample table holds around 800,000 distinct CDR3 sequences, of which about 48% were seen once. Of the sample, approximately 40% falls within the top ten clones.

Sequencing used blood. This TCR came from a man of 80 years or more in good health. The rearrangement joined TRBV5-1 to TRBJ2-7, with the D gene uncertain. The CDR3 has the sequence CASSPGSQPYEQYF. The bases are TGCGCCAGCAGCCCCGGCTCTCAACCCTACGAGCAGTACTTC.